The 8 T cell receptor beta chains below come from one sample, sequenced in a study of CD8+CD57+ T cells in acquired aplastic anemia. The template for TCR beta VDJ and CDR3 sequence profiling was genomic DNA. Using its own MiXCR run on the reads, TCRdb lists one record per CDR3 protein. This sample yields 200,000 to 250,000 distinct CDR3 sequences, of which around 49% are seen a single time; approximately 20% belongs to the top ten. Before being chosen for sequencing, patients had shown CD8+CD57+ cell expansion by flow cytometry. Sample: sorted CD4+, CD8+, or CD8+CD57+ T cells (not recorded which) from PBMCs. The receptors originated from a human donor with aplastic anemia.

The chain is built from TRBV3-1 and TRBJ2-7, with D possibly matching TRBD1 (5 bases). Trimming took off 5 bases at V and 4 bases at J, with 9 bases between the two ends. Germline CDR1 and CDR2: LGHDT and YNNKEL (reference sequence). The CDR3 contains 12 residues. The chain's CDR3 is CASSGALYEQYF. In nucleotides, the CDR3 is TGTGCCAGCAGCGGGGCGCTTTACGAGCAGTACTTC.

In its sample, this clonotype was seen many times. The genes are TRBV6-6 and TRBJ1-2, with D hard to call. The CDR3 is 15 residues long. Trimming left V 7 bases short and J 1 base short, with 16 bases between. CDR1 and CDR2 from the germline V gene are MNHNY and SVGAGI (reference sequence). The CDR3, as DNA: TGTGCCAGCAATACTGTTAGGGAGCATAACTATGGCTACACCTTC. Its protein product is CASNTVREHNYGYTF.

This clonotype was detected once. The rearrangement links TRBV12-3 or TRBV12-4 to TRBJ1-2; 8 bases line up with TRBD1. There are 14 residues in the CDR3. J was trimmed by 4 bases and V by 7 bases; bases with no gene match: 8. The CDR3 loop is CASTLTGGGYGYTF. DNA for the CDR3: TGTGCCAGCACCTTAACAGGGGGGGGCTATGGCTACACCTTC.

The chain is built from TRBV4-3 and TRBJ1-3; tentative D call: TRBD1 (5 bases). Germline V gene lookup returns CDR1 LGHNA and CDR2 YSLEER. CDR3 length equals 16 residues. Trimming removed 0 bases from V and 0 bases from J, with 9 bases in between. The CDR3 region has the DNA TGCGCCAGCAGCCAAGATCGGGGACTCTCTGGAAACACCATATATTTT. It encodes CASSQDRGLSGNTIYF.

Many counts were recorded for this clonotype. The rearrangement links TRBV5-8 to TRBJ2-3, with 7 nucleotides matching TRBD2. CDR3 length equals 16 residues. Germline lookup yields CDR1 SGHTS and CDR2 YDEGEE. V was pared by 1 base and J by 1 base, with 6 bases of the junction left unmatched. CDR3 protein: CASSLTLASGTDTQYF. DNA for the CDR3: TGTGCCAGCAGCTTGACACTAGCGTCGGGCACAGATACGCAGTATTTT.

V usage is TRBV7-8 and J usage is TRBJ1-3; TRBD1 agrees at 9 bases. The V gene end was trimmed by 4 bases and the J gene end by 3 bases; junction bases not matched to a gene: 7. Germline CDR1 SGHVS, CDR2 FQNEAQ. This CDR3 spans 16 amino acids. The DNA of the CDR3 is TGTGCCAGCAGCTCGTATGGACAGGGGCTTGGAAACACCATATATTTT. Translation gives CASSSYGQGLGNTIYF.

V and J are TRBV19 and TRBJ1-2; the D gene is possibly TRBD1 (5 bases). Germline V gives CDR1 LNHDA, CDR2 SQIVND (reference sequence). V dropped 10 bases and J dropped 2 bases, with 20 bases sitting between them. The CDR3 spans 15 residues. DNA of the CDR3: TGTGCCACTATAGGGGCGAGCTTCCTCAACTATGGCTACACCTTC. Protein product: CATIGASFLNYGYTF. The variable domain in full, with the rest retrieved from reference TRBV19 and TRBJ1-2, is DGGITQSPKYLFRKEGQNVTLSCEQNLNHDAMYWYRQDPGQGLRLIYYSQIVNDFQKGDIAEGYSVSREKKESFPLTVTSAQKNPTAFYLCATIGASFLNYGYTFGSGTRLTVV.

The chain recombines TRBV10-3 with TRBJ2-7; D remains unclear. The germline V gene encodes CDR1 ENHRY and CDR2 SYGVKD. V lost 9 bases, J lost 1 base, and 10 bases lay in between. The length of the CDR3 is 12 residues. CDR3 amino acids: CAISPRSYEQYF. The CDR3 DNA reads as TGTGCCATTAGCCCACGGTCCTACGAGCAGTACTTC.